Listed here are 17 T cell receptor beta chains from one sample, sequenced in a study of shared clonotypes between healthy human individuals. TCRdb's table, derived via immunoSEQ multiplex PCR, lists solely in-frame clones and lacks some. The sample lists about 1,800,000 clones, roughly 95% occurring once. CD8 cells regarded as naive lacked CD45RO, were positively chosen for CCR7, and omitted terminally differentiated effector memory CD45RA+ cells. The sequencing input was naive CD8+ T cells sorted from blood. Receptors were obtained from a man aged 18 to 30 in good health.

Regarding this clone: Different DNA sequences within this sample yield the same CDR3. This chain uses TRBV19 with TRBJ2-7; D is possibly TRBD2 (5 bases). Germline loops: CDR1 LNHDA, CDR2 SQIVND (reference sequence). V lost 3 bases and J 5 bases, leaving 11 bases between the germline ends. The CDR3 extends over 13 amino acids. CDR3 loop: CASSILGGDEQYF. In DNA, the CDR3 is TGTGCCAGTAGTATTCTTGGAGGAGACGAGCAGTACTTC.

The J gene is TRBJ2-3, the V gene TRBV7-9; 8 nucleotides line up with TRBD2. Germline CDR1 reads SEHNR; CDR2 reads FQNEAQ (reference sequence). Trimming took 5 bases from V and 4 from J; bases not matched to a gene: 11. This CDR3 comprises 16 residues. CDR3 loop: CASSPPAGGMSDTQYF. In DNA form, the CDR3 reads TGTGCCAGCAGCCCCCCGGCGGGGGGCATGTCAGATACGCAGTATTTT.

As DNA, the CDR3 is TGTGCCAGCAGTGATCCACCGATGAACACCGGGGAGCTGTTTTTT. It translates to CASSDPPMNTGELFF. The chain uses TRBV2 and TRBJ2-2; D gene ambiguous. The CDR3 runs 15 residues. Germline CDR1 reads SNHLY; CDR2 reads FYNNEI. V lost 3 bases to trimming and J lost 1 base, with 9 bases between them.

The chain combines TRBV29-1 with TRBJ2-1, with a possible D match to TRBD2 (6 bases). In germline, CDR1 is SQVTM, CDR2 ANQGSEA. CDR3 length equals 14 residues. V was trimmed by 7 bases and J by 1 base, leaving 14 bases between them. The CDR3, as DNA: TGCAGCGCCGACGGCGGGAAATCCTACAATGAGCAGTTCTTC. Translated: CSADGGKSYNEQFF.

The rearrangement uses TRBV7-9 and TRBJ1-2; D may be TRBD1 (5 bases). The ends were cut back, 5 bases at V and 1 base at J, with 17 bases in the middle. The CDR3 runs to 16 residues. The germline V gene encodes CDR1 SEHNR and CDR2 FQNEAQ (reference sequence). The CDR3 sequence is CASSRSTARFNYGYTF. CDR3 bases: TGTGCCAGCAGCCGCTCGACAGCGAGGTTTAACTATGGCTACACCTTC.

The rearrangement uses TRBV4-2 and TRBJ2-6, with D unclear. Germline CDR1 is LGHNA and CDR2 is YNFKEQ. Trimming stripped 0 bases from V and 0 bases from J, with 15 bases between. The CDR3 runs 19 residues. As DNA, the CDR3 is TGTGCCAGCAGCCAAGAGGGCAGCCCTGATTACTCTGGGGCCAACGTCCTGACTTTC. Its translation: CASSQEGSPDYSGANVLTF.

The chain is built from TRBV27 and TRBJ2-7, with 7 bases fitting TRBD1. Germline V gene lookup returns CDR1 MNHEY and CDR2 SMNVEV (reference sequence). Trimming removed 5 bases from V and 2 bases from J; junction bases left unmatched: 3. The CDR3 length is 13 residues. The CDR3 sequence: CASSETGAYEQYF. The CDR3 nucleotides read TGTGCCAGCAGTGAAACAGGGGCCTACGAGCAGTACTTC.

This chain connects TRBV6-5 to TRBJ2-1; D gene uncertain. Per germline, CDR1 MNHEY and CDR2 SVGAGI. V lost 5 bases, J lost 8 bases, and 16 bases lay in between. This CDR3 contains 14 residues. The CDR3 DNA reads TGTGCCAGCAGTACCACCGGGCCCTTACATGAGCAGTTCTTC. Its translation is CASSTTGPLHEQFF.

This chain links TRBV25-1 with TRBJ2-5, with D perhaps matching TRBD1 (5 bases). CDR3 length equals 14 residues. CDR1 and CDR2 from the germline V gene are MGHDK and SYGVNS. V lost 3 bases, J lost 0 bases, and 8 bases lay in between. CDR3 bases: TGTGCCAGCAGTGACTGGGGCAACCAAGAGACCCAGTACTTC. It specifies CASSDWGNQETQYF.

The CDR3 coding sequence is TGTGCCAGCAGTTTACTCTCGGGAGGGCCCGATGGCTACACCTTC. The encoded protein is CASSLLSGGPDGYTF. This sequence joins TRBV27 and TRBJ1-2; no definite D call. Germline V gene sequence: CDR1 MNHEY, CDR2 SMNVEV (reference sequence). The CDR3 spans 15 residues. V dropped 2 bases and J dropped 6 bases, with 16 bases sitting between them.

This clone appeared a single time. This chain links TRBV6-6 with TRBJ1-6, with D possibly TRBD1 on 6 matching bases. The germline V gene encodes CDR1 MNHNY and CDR2 SVGAGI (reference sequence). The germline V and J ends were trimmed by 10 bases and 0 bases, with 10 bases remaining between them. The CDR3 sequence is 14 residues long. This CDR3 reads CATTGSSYNSPLHF. The CDR3 region has the DNA TGTGCCACCACAGGGAGCTCCTATAATTCACCCCTCCACTTT.

The rearrangement joins TRBV11-2 to TRBJ2-7, with D maybe TRBD1 (7 bases). The V gene lost 0 bases and the J gene lost 0 bases, with 9 bases spanning the gap. Germline V gene sequence: CDR1 SGHAT, CDR2 FQNNGV. The CDR3 spans 15 residues. CDR3 nucleotides: TGTGCCAGCAGCTTAGAGCGGGACAGCTCCTACGAGCAGTACTTC. Residues: CASSLERDSSYEQYF.

The chain couples TRBV7-9 to TRBJ2-7, with D perhaps matching TRBD2 (5 bases). The CDR3 sequence is 13 residues long. Trimming took 8 bases from V and 3 from J, leaving 14 bases between them. Germline CDR1 SEHNR, CDR2 FQNEAQ (reference sequence). For the CDR3, the DNA is TGTGCCAGCGGTGGGGTCGAGGGCTACGAGCAGTACTTC. It codes for CASGGVEGYEQYF.

The chain joins TRBV6-5 to TRBJ1-1, with D possibly being TRBD1 (5 bases). The CDR3 covers 15 residues. V gave up 2 bases and J gave up 0 bases, with 10 bases separating them. Germline V lookup: CDR1 MNHEY, CDR2 SVGAGI. This CDR3 reads CASSYIAGMNTEAFF. As DNA, the CDR3 is TGTGCCAGCAGTTACATTGCAGGGATGAACACTGAAGCTTTCTTT.

V usage is TRBV6-1 and J usage is TRBJ1-2; the match to TRBD1 covers 9 bases. The CDR3 is 15 residues long. Germline V CDR1 and CDR2: MNHNS, SASEGT. With V trimmed by 7 bases and J by 7 bases, 13 bases remained unmatched. The CDR3 bases are TGTGCCAGCAACCAACCGGACAGGGGTATCGTTGGCTACACCTTC. Its protein product is CASNQPDRGIVGYTF.

The genes are TRBV4-1 and TRBJ2-3; D is tentatively TRBD1 or TRBD2 (6 bases each). Germline-derived CDR1 and CDR2 are MGHRA and YSYEKL. The V end lost 8 bases, the J end lost 1 base, and 13 bases lay between the germline ends. This CDR3 is 14 amino acids long. The CDR3 DNA reads as TGCGCCAGCTCCTTGGGGGGCCGCACAGATACGCAGTATTTT. This sequence encodes CASSLGGRTDTQYF.

The V call is TRBV29-1, the J call TRBJ2-2; the D is unclear. There are 12 residues in the CDR3. V lost 6 bases and J lost 4, with 9 bases in between. Germline values: CDR1 SQVTM, CDR2 ANQGSEA. The CDR3 coding sequence is TGCAGCGTCCCTCGGGCCACCGGGGAGCTGTTTTTT. Amino acids: CSVPRATGELFF.